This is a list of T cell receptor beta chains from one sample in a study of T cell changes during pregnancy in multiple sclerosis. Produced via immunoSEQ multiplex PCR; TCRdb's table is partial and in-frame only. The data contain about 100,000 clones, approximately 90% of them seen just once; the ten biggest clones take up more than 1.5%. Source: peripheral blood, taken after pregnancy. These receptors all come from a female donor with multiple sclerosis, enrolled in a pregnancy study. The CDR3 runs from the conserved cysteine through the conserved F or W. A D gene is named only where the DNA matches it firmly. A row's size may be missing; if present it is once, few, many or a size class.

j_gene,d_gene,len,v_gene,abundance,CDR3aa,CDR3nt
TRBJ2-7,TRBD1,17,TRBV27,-,CASSLSGQGLVSYEQYF,TGTGCCAGCAGTTTATCTGGACAGGGCTTGGTATCCTACGAGCAGTACTTC
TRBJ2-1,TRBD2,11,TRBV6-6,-,CASRTTSRVFF,TGTGCCAGCAGAACGACTAGCCGTGTGTTCTTC
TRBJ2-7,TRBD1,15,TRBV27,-,CASSLEPGGVYEQYF,TGTGCCAGCAGTTTGGAGCCAGGGGGTGTGTACGAGCAGTACTTC
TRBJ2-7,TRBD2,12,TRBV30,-,CAQSGGSYEQYF,TGTGCCCAGTCGGGGGGCTCCTACGAGCAGTACTTC
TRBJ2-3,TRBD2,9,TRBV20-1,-,CSAGRGQYF,TGCAGTGCGGGGAGGGGGCAGTATTTT
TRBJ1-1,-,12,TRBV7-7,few,CASSRGFTEAFF,TGTGCTAGCAGCAGGGGTTTCACTGAAGCTTTCTTT
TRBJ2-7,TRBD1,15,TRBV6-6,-,CASSSLDRSSYEQYF,TGTGCCAGCAGTTCCCTGGACAGGAGCTCCTACGAGCAGTACTTC
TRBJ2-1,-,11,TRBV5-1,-,CASSSTGEEFF,TGCGCCAGCAGCTCCACAGGGGAGGAGTTCTTC
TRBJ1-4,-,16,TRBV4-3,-,CASSQDPGILGEKLFF,TGCGCCAGCAGCCAAGATCCAGGGATCTTGGGTGAAAAACTGTTTTTT
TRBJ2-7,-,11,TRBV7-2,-,CASSSTGLQYF,TGTGCCAGCAGCTCAACAGGGCTGCAGTACTTC
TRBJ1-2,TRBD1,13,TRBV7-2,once,CASSPDRARGYTF,TGTGCCAGCAGCCCCGACAGGGCGAGAGGCTACACCTTC